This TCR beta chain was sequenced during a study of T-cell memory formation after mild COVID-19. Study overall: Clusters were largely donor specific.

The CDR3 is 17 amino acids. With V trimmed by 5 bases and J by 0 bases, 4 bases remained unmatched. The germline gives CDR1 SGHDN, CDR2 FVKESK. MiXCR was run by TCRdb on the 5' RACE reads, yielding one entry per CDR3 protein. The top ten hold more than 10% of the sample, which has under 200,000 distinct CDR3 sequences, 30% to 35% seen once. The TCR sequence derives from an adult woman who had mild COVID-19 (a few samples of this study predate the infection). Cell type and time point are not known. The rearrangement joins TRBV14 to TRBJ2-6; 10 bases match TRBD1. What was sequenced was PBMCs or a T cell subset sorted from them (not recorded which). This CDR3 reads CASSTDRGNSGANVLTF. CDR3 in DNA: TGTGCCAGCAGCACGGACAGGGGGAACTCTGGGGCCAACGTCCTGACTTTC. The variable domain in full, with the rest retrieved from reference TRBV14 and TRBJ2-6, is EAGVTQFPSHSVIEKGQTVTLRCDPISGHDNLYWYRRVMGKEIKFLLHFVKESKQDESGMPNNRFLAERTGGTYSTLKVQPAELEDSGVYFCASSTDRGNSGANVLTFGAGSRLTVL.